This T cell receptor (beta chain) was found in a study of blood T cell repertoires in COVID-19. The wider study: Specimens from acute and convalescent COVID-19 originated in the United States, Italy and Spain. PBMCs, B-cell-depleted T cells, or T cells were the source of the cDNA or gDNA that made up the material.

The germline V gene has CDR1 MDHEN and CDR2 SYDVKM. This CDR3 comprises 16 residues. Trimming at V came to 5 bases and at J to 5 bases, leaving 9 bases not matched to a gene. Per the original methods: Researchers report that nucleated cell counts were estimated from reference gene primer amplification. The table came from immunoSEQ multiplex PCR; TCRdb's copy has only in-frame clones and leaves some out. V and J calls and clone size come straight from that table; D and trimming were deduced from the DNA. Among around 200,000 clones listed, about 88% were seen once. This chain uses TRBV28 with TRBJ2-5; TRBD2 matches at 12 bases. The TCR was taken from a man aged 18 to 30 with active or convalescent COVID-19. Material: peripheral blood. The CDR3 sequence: CASSPQTSGSVETQYF. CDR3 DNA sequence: TGTGCCAGCAGTCCTCAGACTAGCGGGAGCGTGGAGACCCAGTACTTC. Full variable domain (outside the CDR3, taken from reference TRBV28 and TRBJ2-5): DVKVTQSSRYLVKRTGEKVFLECVQDMDHENMFWYRQDPGLGLRLIYFSYDVKMKEKGDIPEGYSVSREKKERFSLILESASTNQTSMYLCASSPQTSGSVETQYFGPGTRLLVL.